The sequence of this TCR beta chain was determined in a study of T-cell reconstitution after alpha-beta-depleted transplantation in children (dated by TCRdb to about 2016). Broadly, across the study: The study quantitatively tracked T-cell immune reconstitution after TCRalphabeta/CD19-depleted allogeneic hematopoietic cell transplantation in children using TCR repertoire profiling.

Trimming removed 6 bases from V and 0 bases from J, leaving 12 bases between the germline ends. The CDR3 has 14 amino acids, counting the end cysteine and phenylalanine. Just CDR3 DNA is preserved here, 42 bases in frame from base 1. To prepare the library, PCR was applied. The instrument was an Illumina HiSeq 2500. Molecular barcoding was employed in the preparation of TCR libraries, with unique molecular identifiers being used to normalize TCRbeta repertoire quantification. TCRdb trimmed the raw reads at Q25, called clones with MiXCR and kept productive beta chains. Under each unique CDR3 protein, matching rows form one entry showing the most common genes and DNA. The sample data list a few hundred thousand distinct CDR3 sequences, and around 12% of these were observed just once. 4.5% to 6% of the sample goes to the ten largest clones. This clonotype is assessed as medium-sized (0.01 to 0.1%). It lacks a known antigen. Base-call qualities are not available, and no considerably larger clone is one nucleotide away.

This receptor was obtained from a human donor who donated a stem cell graft to a child with combined immunodeficiency. The sequencing used PBMCs from the stem cell graft donor, collected from the stem cell graft. The chain joins TRBV12-3 or TRBV12-4 to TRBJ2-7; the D gene is not confidently resolved. The CDR3 corresponds to CASRPGHSSYEQYF. The base sequence is TGTGCCAGCAGACCGGGCCACAGCTCCTACGAGCAGTACTTC.